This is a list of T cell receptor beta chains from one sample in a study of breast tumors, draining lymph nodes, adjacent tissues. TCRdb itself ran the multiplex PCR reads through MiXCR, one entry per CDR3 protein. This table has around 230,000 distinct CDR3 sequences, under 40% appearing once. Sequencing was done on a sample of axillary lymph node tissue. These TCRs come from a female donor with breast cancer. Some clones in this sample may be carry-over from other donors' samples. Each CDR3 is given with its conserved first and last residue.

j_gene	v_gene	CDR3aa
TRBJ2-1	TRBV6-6	CASSADDGANVLTFGAGNEQFF
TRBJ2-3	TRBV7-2	CASSLGFSTDTQYF
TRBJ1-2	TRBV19	CASRADQGYGYTF
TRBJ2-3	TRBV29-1	CSVAVNADTQYF
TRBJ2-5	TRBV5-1	CAGSFNGGQETQYF
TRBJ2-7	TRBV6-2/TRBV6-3	CASSYSQTYEQYF
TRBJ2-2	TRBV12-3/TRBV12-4	CASSIDRDNTGELFF
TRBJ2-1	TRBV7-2	CASRGLAGGYNEQFF
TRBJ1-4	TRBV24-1	CATSQGGEKLFF
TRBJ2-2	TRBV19	CASSPHWTSVNTGELFF
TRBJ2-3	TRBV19	CASSIRLAGGYGDTQYF
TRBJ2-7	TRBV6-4	CASNRSSYEQYF
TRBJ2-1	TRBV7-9	CAALPSGQGANNEQFF
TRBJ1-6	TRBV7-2	CASSKRNSSLRF
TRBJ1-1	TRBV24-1	CATSEEGETEAFF
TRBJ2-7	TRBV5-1	CASSLEGQAAGEQYF
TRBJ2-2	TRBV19	CASSLQGSSTGELFF
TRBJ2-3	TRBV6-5	CASSYIGVTDTQYF
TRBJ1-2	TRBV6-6	CASTQAGTGLYGYTF
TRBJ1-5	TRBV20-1	CSAIQGEGNQPQHF
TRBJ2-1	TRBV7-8	CASSLALTVGYNEQFF
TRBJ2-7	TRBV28	CASSLSQGSTYEQYF
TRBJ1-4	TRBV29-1	CSVHDPTGGEKLFF
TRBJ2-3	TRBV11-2	CASSLGGGGRLTDTQYF